The T cell receptor beta chain described here comes from a study of T cell responses to AZD1222 COVID-19 vaccine. Study findings and constraints: After two AZD1222 doses, spike-specific TCR breadth and depth rose versus day 0. Dominant at 160-218 and 743-854, vaccine-associated CD4 TCRs also spanned spike. In the spike-specific TCR repertoire, nearly half reportedly target unmutated variant regions. The donors showed a predominance of white British ancestry and of females, with possible underestimation of clonal diversity.

V gave up 2 bases and J gave up 2 bases, with 14 bases separating them. The CDR3 runs 16 residues. Per the germline V gene, CDR1 is MNHNS and CDR2 is SASEGT. Clones were sequenced by immunoSEQ multiplex PCR, and TCRdb holds only the in-frame ones, with some missing. Among roughly 150,000 clones, roughly 90% were seen once, and the ten largest hold about 1.6%. Of note for this clone: Antigen unknown.

This chain joins TRBV6-1 and TRBJ2-3; D gene unclear. The sequenced sample was peripheral blood, obtained 28 days after the second AZD1222 dose. The receptor was isolated from an adult who received the AZD1222 COVID-19 vaccine. CDR3 in amino acids: CASSERGWIDTDTQYF. CDR3 DNA sequence: TGTGCCAGCAGTGAAAGAGGTTGGATTGACACAGATACGCAGTATTTT.